Here is one T cell receptor (beta chain) with its context. Its target is unknown. These data belong to a study of radiation and T cells in renal cell carcinoma. Overall study context: Nephrectomy followed 15 Gy stereotactic body radiation by 4 weeks.

The time point was: baseline pretreatment blood. Treatment noted: 15 Gy SBRT to primary tumor, nephrectomy 4 weeks later. Serial blood draws occurred at baseline and 2 and 4 weeks post-SBRT. This table comes from immunoSEQ multiplex PCR, and its TCRdb copy is limited to in-frame clones, with some not included. This sample carries roughly 100,000 clones, 82% of them seen once, and the ten largest clones take less than 7%. The CDR3 covers 15 residues. CDR1 is MNHNS, CDR2 SASEGT, per germline. V lost 6 bases and J lost 5; bases outside the gene matches: 8. General study points: Without pretreatment biopsies, baseline tumor clonotype presence was undetermined. From baseline, blood top tumor clonotypes peaked at 2 weeks post-radiation.

This specimen consisted of blood, obtained from a patient whose treatment included radiotherapy and nephrectomy. The sequence was obtained from a man aged 55 to 69 with renal cell carcinoma. The rearrangement links TRBV6-1 to TRBJ2-2; 8 bases map to TRBD2. CDR3 region: CASRIREGGTGELFF. CDR3 bases: TGTGCCAGCAGGATACGGGAGGGGGGAACCGGGGAGCTGTTTTTT.